Reported below is one T cell receptor beta chain. This receptor's antigen is unknown. Base qualities were left out, and no much larger clone turns up one base away. Germline trimming amounts to 3 bases on V and 5 bases on J, with 11 as the count of junction bases outside the gene matches. The CDR1 and CDR2 encoded by the germline V gene (reference sequence) are LGHDT and YNNKEL. The CDR3 measures 16 amino acids from cysteine to phenylalanine. The entry retains the CDR3 DNA only, 48 bases that are in frame from base 1. The library was generated by the immunoSEQ multiplex PCR assay. Here the immuneACCESS table is served through TCRdb, limited to in-frame sequences with V and J called. Missing clones are a known gap in these copies; in checked studies unresolved V genes cover under half, and the rest lacks a known reason. The sample profile shows some 79,000 clones; over 75% of them were found once. The ten largest make up just under 4% of the sample.

This specimen belongs to a study of control samples from healthy donors and cancer patients (dated by TCRdb to the early 2020s). The V and J genes are TRBV3-1 (or the pseudogene TRBV3-2) and TRBJ2-5; the central 8 bases match TRBD2. The TCR comes from a woman in her forties or fifties in good health. The sequenced material came from blood. The CDR3 amino acid sequence is: CASSHSPGLGHETQYF. The nucleotides read TGTGCCAGCAGCCACTCACCGGGACTAGGGCATGAGACCCAGTACTTC.